The entry below describes one TCR beta chain. This sample is drawn from a study of blood T cell repertoires in COVID-19. TCRdb keeps only in-frame clones here, not all; method: immunoSEQ multiplex PCR. The sample yields roughly 97,000 clones, about 86% seen once. The V and J ends lost 0 bases and 4 bases, in that order; junction bases with no gene match: 6. The CDR3 is 16 amino acids. CDR1 SNHLY and CDR2 FYNNEI come from the germline V gene. This rearrangement joins TRBV2 to TRBJ2-5, with TRBD2 identical over 9 bases. The sample was peripheral blood. This TCR derives from a woman older than 75 with active or convalescent COVID-19. The CDR3: CASSEARSSGTETQYF. The CDR3 nucleotides read TGTGCCAGCAGTGAAGCTCGATCTAGCGGGACAGAGACCCAGTACTTC.